These 32 T cell receptor beta chains were sequenced from one sample in a study of T cells after yellow fever vaccination. Using its own MiXCR run on the 5' RACE reads, TCRdb lists one record per CDR3 protein. The data contain 230,000 or so distinct CDR3 sequences, around 3.5% of them seen just once; the ten biggest clones take up about 19%. The specimen comprised PBMCs, sampled 15 days after the yellow fever booster vaccination. The source is a man aged 18 to 30 who received the YFV17D yellow fever vaccine.

This clonotype has ten or more counts. The junction and the germline gene differ at one end; a read error may be behind it. This chain connects TRBV7-8 to TRBJ2-1; 9 bases map to TRBD1. The CDR3 is 15 amino acids. The germline CDR1 and CDR2 sequences are SGHVS and FQNEAQ. The chain's CDR3 is CASTLGTGSYNEQFF. The CDR3 bases are TGTGCCAGCACCCTGGGGACAGGGTCCTATAATGAGCAGTTCTTC.

This clonotype was seen many times. The J gene is TRBJ2-7, the V gene TRBV7-2; no clear D. Germline V gives CDR1 SGHTA, CDR2 FQGNSA. Trimming removed 1 base at V and 4 bases at J, with 8 bases between. This CDR3 is 13 amino acids long. The CDR3 nucleotides read TGTGCCAGCAGCTTAGTGTTTTTATACGAGCAGTACTTC. It is translated as CASSLVFLYEQYF.

This clonotype was recorded at least ten times. V is TRBV20-1 and J is TRBJ2-4; 9 bases are a match to TRBD2. Trimming took 5 bases from V and 4 from J; bases not matched to a gene: 12. Germline loops: CDR1 DFQATT, CDR2 SNEGSKA (reference sequence). The CDR3 covers 16 residues. CDR3 region: CSAPGSSGGPKNIQYF. The CDR3 DNA sequence: TGCAGTGCTCCCGGGTCCAGCGGGGGGCCAAAAAACATTCAGTACTTC.

This clonotype was recorded many times. The genes are TRBV20-1 and TRBJ2-5; TRBD1 or TRBD2 may be the D gene (5 bases each). Trimming left V 2 bases short and J 5 bases short, with 12 bases between. The CDR3 extends over 13 amino acids. Germline CDR1 DFQATT, CDR2 SNEGSKA (reference sequence). CDR3 sequence reads: CSARFRDAETQYF. The CDR3 nucleotides are TGCAGTGCTAGATTCCGGGACGCGGAGACCCAGTACTTC.

The sample holds many counts of this clonotype. The chain uses TRBV7-2 and TRBJ1-1; D may be TRBD1 (5 bases). Per germline, CDR1 SGHTA and CDR2 FQGNSA. This CDR3 has 13 residues. Trimming left V 5 bases short and J 5 bases short, with 12 bases between. CDR3 region: CASSTQGRTEAFF. The DNA of the CDR3 is TGTGCCAGCAGCACTCAGGGTCGGACTGAAGCTTTCTTT. The full variable domain, its missing parts supplied by reference TRBV7-2 and TRBJ1-1, is GAGVSQSPSNKVTEKGKDVELRCDPISGHTALYWYRQSLGQGLEFLIYFQGNSAPDKSGLPSDRFSAERTGGSVSTLTIQRTQQEDSAVYLCASSTQGRTEAFFGQGTRLTVV.

This clonotype was seen ten or more times. The chain couples TRBV27 to TRBJ1-1; 8 nucleotides line up with TRBD1. Germline V CDR1 and CDR2: MNHEY, SMNVEV (reference sequence). This CDR3 is built from 15 residues. V was clipped by 5 bases and J by 5 bases; unmatched bases: 10. DNA for the CDR3: TGTGCCAGCAGTGCAACAGGGGGGAGGAGGACTGAAGCTTTCTTT. Its translation is CASSATGGRRTEAFF.

Comments on this clonotype: This may be a read error, as it is one base from a much larger clone. This sequence joins TRBV5-6 and TRBJ1-2, with D possibly matching TRBD1 (5 bases). Germline V CDR1 and CDR2: SGHDT, YYEEEE. The ends were cut back, 3 bases at V and 4 bases at J, with 16 bases in the middle. The CDR3 loop spans 15 amino acids. CDR3 in DNA: TGTGCCAGCAGCTCGGGACTCTGGCATAGCTATGGCTACACCTTC. It specifies CASSSGLWHSYGYTF.

This clonotype was detected many times. The V gene is TRBV6-5, the J gene TRBJ2-2; D call uncertain. Germline CDR1 and CDR2: MNHEY and SVGAGI. The V end lost 0 bases, the J end lost 6 bases, and 5 bases lay between the germline ends. This CDR3 region has 13 residues. This chain's CDR3 is CASSYSAAGELFF. The DNA for the CDR3 is TGTGCCAGCAGTTACTCGGCGGCCGGGGAGCTGTTTTTT.

This clonotype was detected ten times or more. This chain joins TRBV20-1 and TRBJ2-5; D call uncertain. Trimming cost V 4 bases and J 3 bases, with 9 bases left between them. Germline CDR1 DFQATT, CDR2 SNEGSKA (reference sequence). The CDR3 is 12 amino acids. The CDR3 region has the DNA TGCAGTGCTACGTGGGTTGAAGAGACCCAGTACTTC. It codes for CSATWVEETQYF.

In its sample, this clonotype was seen many times. J is TRBJ2-5 and V is TRBV4-2; TRBD1 matches at 8 bases. Germline CDR1 LGHNA, CDR2 YNFKEQ. Trimming took 2 bases from V and 0 from J; bases not matched to a gene: 11. This CDR3 region has 18 residues. The CDR3: CASSQNPDRGRDQETQYF. DNA of the CDR3: TGTGCCAGCAGCCAAAATCCTGACAGGGGAAGGGACCAAGAGACCCAGTACTTC.

Ten or more counts support this clonotype. V and J are TRBV18 and TRBJ2-5; 7 nucleotides line up with TRBD2. The CDR3 extends over 14 amino acids. From germline, CDR1 is KGHSH and CDR2 LQKENI. The ends lost 0 bases at V and 4 bases at J; junction bases unmatched: 2. CDR3: CASSPPTSSETQYF. For the CDR3, the DNA is TGTGCCAGCTCACCACCGACTAGCTCAGAGACCCAGTACTTC.

This clonotype has ten or more counts. The chain carries TRBV7-2 and TRBJ2-5; D is unclear. The V end was cut by 4 bases, the J end by 1 base, with 13 bases between. CDR1 is SGHTA, CDR2 FQGNSA, per germline. The CDR3 is made up of 15 amino acids. CDR3 coding DNA: TGTGCCAGCAGCTCAATGCCCCACAGCCAAGAGACCCAGTACTTC. Residues: CASSSMPHSQETQYF.

This clonotype was picked up many times. The rearrangement uses TRBV7-2 and TRBJ1-2, with TRBD1 as a possible D gene (5 bases). Deletions cut 2 bases from V and 8 bases from J, with 9 bases between. The germline CDR1 and CDR2 sequences are SGHTA and FQGNSA. The CDR3 has 12 amino acids. The CDR3 spells CASSLFRDGYTF. The CDR3 DNA reads TGTGCCAGCAGCTTATTCAGGGACGGCTACACCTTC.

This clonotype was counted many times. This chain joins TRBV20-1 and TRBJ2-3, with 7 bases fitting TRBD2. The J segment lost 3 bases and the V segment lost 3 bases, leaving 9 bases of the junction unmatched. Germline CDR1 is DFQATT and CDR2 is SNEGSKA (reference sequence). The CDR3 consists of 15 residues. CDR3 in DNA: TGCAGTGCTAGCCTTTGGCGGGGGTTGACAGATACGCAGTATTTT. Its protein product is CSASLWRGLTDTQYF.

The gene calls are TRBV15 and TRBJ1-1; D not resolved. Germline V gene sequence: CDR1 LNHNV, CDR2 YYDKDF (reference sequence). The CDR3 is 16 residues long. V lost 5 bases to trimming and J lost 8 bases, with 24 bases between them. Here the CDR3 reads CATSPPVRESHWEAFF. DNA of the CDR3: TGTGCCACCAGCCCTCCCGTGCGGGAGTCACACTGGGAAGCTTTCTTT.

This clonotype has a count of ten or more. This chain links TRBV12-3 or TRBV12-4 with TRBJ2-1, with 8 bases lining up with TRBD2. The CDR3 is made up of 15 amino acids. The V segment lost 3 bases and the J segment 5 bases; nucleotides outside the gene matches: 6. Here the CDR3 reads CASSLGAGGHNEQFF. CDR3 nucleotide sequence: TGTGCCAGCAGTTTGGGGGCGGGGGGTCACAATGAGCAGTTCTTC.

Many counts were recorded for this clonotype. The chain employs TRBV20-1 and TRBJ2-7; D ambiguous. The V gene's germline CDR1 is DFQATT and CDR2 SNEGSKA (reference sequence). The CDR3 is 12 residues long. V lost 5 bases to trimming and J lost 0 bases, with 8 bases between them. This CDR3 is CSASDGSYEQYF. CDR3 nucleotides: TGCAGTGCTTCGGACGGCTCCTACGAGCAGTACTTC.

Many counts were recorded for this clonotype. The genes are TRBV5-1 and TRBJ2-7; D is possibly TRBD1 (6 bases). Germline V CDR1 and CDR2: SGHRS, YFSETQ. The CDR3 consists of 16 residues. V shed 2 bases and J shed 2 bases, with 17 bases lying between them. This CDR3 is CASSFSRGVGTYEQYF. The DNA of the CDR3 is TGCGCCAGCAGCTTTTCCAGGGGTGTAGGCACCTACGAGCAGTACTTC.

This clonotype has a count of ten or more. This chain joins TRBV7-2 and TRBJ1-2; D gene ambiguous. The CDR3 totals 13 residues. V lost 10 bases, J lost 6 bases, and 18 bases lay in between. Looked up from germline, CDR1 is SGHTA and CDR2 is FQGNSA. DNA of the CDR3: TGTGCCAACAGATATGGGCCAGCCGATGGCTACACCTTC. This translates into CANRYGPADGYTF.

This clonotype was counted many times. V is TRBV18 and J is TRBJ1-1, with D perhaps TRBD1 (6 bases). The CDR3 sequence is 16 residues long. Trimming shortened V by 4 bases and J by 1 base, and 16 bases separated the two germline ends. Germline CDR1 reads KGHSH; CDR2 reads LQKENI. The CDR3 region is CASSLREAGENTEAFF. The CDR3 DNA reads TGTGCCAGCTCACTAAGGGAAGCAGGGGAGAACACTGAAGCTTTCTTT.

This clonotype was seen repeatedly, ten times or more. This chain links TRBV27 with TRBJ2-3; 7 positions match TRBD2. The CDR3 consists of 16 residues. Per germline, CDR1 MNHEY and CDR2 SMNVEV (reference sequence). V was clipped by 0 bases and J by 0 bases; unmatched bases: 3. The CDR3 loop is CASSLSKGGSTDTQYF. The CDR3 DNA reads TGTGCCAGCAGTTTATCGAAGGGAGGGAGCACAGATACGCAGTATTTT.

This clonotype was seen ten or more times. This sequence joins TRBV5-1 and TRBJ2-3; 12 positions agree with TRBD2. The CDR3 runs 17 residues. Per the germline V gene, CDR1 is SGHRS and CDR2 is YFSETQ. After removal of 3 bases from V and 0 bases from J, the junction contained 5 bases not matched to a gene. DNA of the CDR3: TGCGCCAGCAGCTCGGGGACTAGCGGGCCTAGCACAGATACGCAGTATTTT. This encodes CASSSGTSGPSTDTQYF. The full variable domain, completed using reference TRBV5-1 and TRBJ2-3, is KAGVTQTPRYLIKTRGQQVTLSCSPISGHRSVSWYQQTPGQGLQFLFEYFSETQRNKGNFPGRFSGRQFSNSRSEMNVSTLELGDSALYLCASSSGTSGPSTDTQYFGPGTRLTVL.

This clonotype was seen many times. The J gene is TRBJ2-1, the V gene TRBV6-5; D might be TRBD2 (5 bases). This CDR3 spans 15 amino acids. CDR1 MNHEY and CDR2 SVGAGI come from the germline V gene. Trimming pared 6 bases from V and 1 base from J, leaving 13 bases between. Written as DNA, the CDR3 is TGTGCCAGCAGCCCCGACGGAGGTTCCTACAATGAGCAGTTCTTC. Protein product: CASSPDGGSYNEQFF.

This clonotype occurred many times. The chain has TRBV30 and TRBJ2-1; D unresolved. The CDR3 length is 13 residues. Trimming shortened V by 4 bases and J by 4 bases, and 11 bases separated the two germline ends. Germline CDR1 GTSNPN, CDR2 SVGIG (reference sequence). CDR3: CAWTLQTYNEQFF. Written as DNA, the CDR3 is TGTGCCTGGACCCTGCAGACTTACAATGAGCAGTTCTTC.

The sample holds many counts of this clonotype. The genes are TRBV18 and TRBJ1-3; tentative D call: TRBD1 (5 bases). CDR1 and CDR2 (germline): KGHSH, LQKENI. The CDR3 consists of 16 residues. V lost 0 bases, J lost 0 bases, and 9 bases lay in between. Here the CDR3 DNA reads TGTGCCAGCTCACCACCGACGGGACGCTCTGGAAACACCATATATTTT. Residues: CASSPPTGRSGNTIYF.

There are many counts of this clonotype. The rearrangement uses TRBV6-2 or TRBV6-3 and TRBJ2-5; TRBD1 or TRBD2 may be the D gene (6 bases each). Germline lookup yields CDR1 MNHEY and CDR2 SVGEGT. This CDR3 region has 14 residues. Trimming cost V 5 bases and J 5 bases, with 15 bases left between them. DNA for the CDR3: TGTGCCAGCAGTGCCGAGGGGGGCCGCGAGACCCAGTACTTC. Amino acid sequence: CASSAEGGRETQYF.

There are many counts of this clonotype. The chain uses TRBV19 and TRBJ2-2; D is ambiguous. Looked up from germline, CDR1 is LNHDA and CDR2 is SQIVND (reference sequence). The CDR3 is 15 residues long. V shed 4 bases and J shed 0 bases, with 9 bases lying between them. CDR3 DNA: TGTGCCAGTAGTACCCGGCGGACGAACACCGGGGAGCTGTTTTTT. Amino acid sequence: CASSTRRTNTGELFF.

The sample holds a few counts of this clonotype. This chain joins TRBV11-2 and TRBJ1-4; a weak D match, TRBD1 (6 bases). Trimming took off 0 bases at V and 8 bases at J, with 34 bases between the two ends. Looked up from germline, CDR1 is SGHAT and CDR2 is FQNNGV. CDR3 length: 22 residues. The CDR3 bases are TGTGCCAGCAGCTTAGATTCAATGTTAGGGGACACACACTTGGCGGGTGGAGAAAAACTGTTTTTT. Translation: CASSLDSMLGDTHLAGGEKLFF.

Only a few counts were recorded for this clonotype. The V call is TRBV4-3, the J call TRBJ2-2, with 9 bases fitting TRBD1. The CDR3 loop spans 20 amino acids. In germline, CDR1 is LGHNA, CDR2 YSLEER. Trimming took 0 bases from V and 2 from J; bases not matched to a gene: 13. The CDR3, as DNA: TGCGCCAGCAGCCAAGACCCTACACTCACAGGGGGCCGTAACACCGGGGAGCTGTTTTTT. Protein: CASSQDPTLTGGRNTGELFF.

This clonotype was recorded at least ten times. An end of the junction does not agree with germline; a read error may underlie this. The CDR3 region is CASSLRQGETIRIF. DNA of the CDR3: TGCGCCAGCAGCTTGCGACAGGGGGAAACGATACGGATCTTC. The chain is built from TRBV5-1 and TRBJ2-1; 9 bases are shared with TRBD1. The CDR3 sequence is 14 residues long. CDR1 is SGHRS, CDR2 YFSETQ, per germline.

This clonotype was seen repeatedly, ten times or more. V and J are TRBV11-2 and TRBJ2-2; no clear D. Germline CDR1 SGHAT, CDR2 FQNNGV. Trimming cost V 5 bases and J 8 bases, with 18 bases left between them. This CDR3 is built from 15 residues. The CDR3 DNA reads as TGTGCCAGCAGCCCCCCAGTCGGTCAACCGGGGGAGCTGTTTTTT. Translating it yields CASSPPVGQPGELFF. Filled out from reference TRBV11-2 and TRBJ2-2, the complete variable domain reads EAGVAQSPRYKIIEKRQSVAFWCNPISGHATLYWYQQILGQGPKLLIQFQNNGVVDDSQLPKDRFSAERLKGVDSTLKIQPAKLEDSAVYLCASSPPVGQPGELFFGEGSRLTVL.

There are many counts of this clonotype. This chain joins TRBV5-6 and TRBJ2-3; D is undetermined. V was trimmed by 7 bases and J by 4 bases, leaving 19 bases between them. Germline loops: CDR1 SGHDT, CDR2 YYEEEE. The CDR3 extends over 15 amino acids. The CDR3 nucleotides are TGTGCCAGCGGGCCTTTAAAGGTAGTCGCAGATACGCAGTATTTT. It is translated as CASGPLKVVADTQYF.